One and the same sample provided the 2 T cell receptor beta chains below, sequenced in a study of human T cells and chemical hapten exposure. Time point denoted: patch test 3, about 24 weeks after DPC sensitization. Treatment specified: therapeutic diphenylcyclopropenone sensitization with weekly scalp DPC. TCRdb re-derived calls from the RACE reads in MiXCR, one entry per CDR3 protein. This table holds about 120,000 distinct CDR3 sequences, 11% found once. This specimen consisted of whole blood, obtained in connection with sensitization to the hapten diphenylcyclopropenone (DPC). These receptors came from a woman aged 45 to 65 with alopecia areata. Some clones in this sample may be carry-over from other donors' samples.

CDR3 protein: CASSAGSNEKLFF. The CDR3, as DNA: TGCGCCAGCAGCGCCGGCAGTAATGAAAAACTGTTTTTT. This rearrangement joins TRBV5-1 to TRBJ1-4, with D unresolved. V was pared by 4 bases and J by 4 bases, with 8 bases between. CDR3 length equals 13 residues. In germline, CDR1 is SGHRS, CDR2 YFSETQ.

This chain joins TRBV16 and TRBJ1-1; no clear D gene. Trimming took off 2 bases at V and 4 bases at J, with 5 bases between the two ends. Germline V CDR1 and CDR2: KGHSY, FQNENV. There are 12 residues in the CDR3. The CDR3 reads CASSQRSTEAFF. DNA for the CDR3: TGTGCCAGCAGCCAACGGAGCACTGAAGCTTTCTTT.